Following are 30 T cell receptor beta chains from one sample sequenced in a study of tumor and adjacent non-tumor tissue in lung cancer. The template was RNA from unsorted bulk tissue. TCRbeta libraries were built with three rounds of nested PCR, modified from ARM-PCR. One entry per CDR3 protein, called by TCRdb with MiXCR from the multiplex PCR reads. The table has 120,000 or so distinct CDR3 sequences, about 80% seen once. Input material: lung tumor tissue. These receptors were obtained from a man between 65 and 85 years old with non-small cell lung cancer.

Here the CDR3 reads CVNSLTGVDTQYF. The CDR3 DNA reads TGTGTCAACAGCTTAACGGGAGTGGATACGCAGTATTTT. J is TRBJ2-3 and V is TRBV7-3; D is possibly TRBD2 (6 bases). The CDR3 sequence is 13 residues long. Germline V gene lookup returns CDR1 SGHTA and CDR2 FQGTGA.

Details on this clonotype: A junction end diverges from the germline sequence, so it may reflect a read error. DNA for the CDR3: TGTGCCATCAGTTACTCACTGGGACAGGGAGACACTGAAGCTTTCTTT. As protein: CAISYSLGQGDTEAFF. The gene calls are TRBV6-6 and TRBJ1-1; 9 bases fit TRBD1. The CDR3 extends over 16 amino acids. Germline loops: CDR1 MNHNY, CDR2 SVGAGI (reference sequence).

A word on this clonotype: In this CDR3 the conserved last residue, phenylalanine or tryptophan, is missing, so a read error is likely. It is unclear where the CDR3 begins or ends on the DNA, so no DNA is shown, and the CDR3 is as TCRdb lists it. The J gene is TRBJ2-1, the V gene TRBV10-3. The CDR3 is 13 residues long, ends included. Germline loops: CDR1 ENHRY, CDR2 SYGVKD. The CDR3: CAISESAYNEQSI.

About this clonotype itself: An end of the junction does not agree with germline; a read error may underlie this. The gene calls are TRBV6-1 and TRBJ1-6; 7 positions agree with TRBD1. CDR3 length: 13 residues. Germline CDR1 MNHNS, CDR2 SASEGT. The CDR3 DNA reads TGTCCCAGCCGTGGACAGGCGAATTCATCCCTCCACTTT. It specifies CPSRGQANSSLHF.

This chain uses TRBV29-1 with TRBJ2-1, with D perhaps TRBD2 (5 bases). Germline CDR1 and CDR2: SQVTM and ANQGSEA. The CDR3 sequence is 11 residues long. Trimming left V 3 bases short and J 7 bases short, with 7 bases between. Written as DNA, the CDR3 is TGCAGCGTTGATTGGGAGAATGAGCAGTTCTTC. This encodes CSVDWENEQFF.

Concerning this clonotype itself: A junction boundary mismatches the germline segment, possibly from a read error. The chain's CDR3 is CASSYFVSGRAGTGELFF. CDR3 bases: TGTGCCAGCAGCTATTTTGTTAGCGGGAGGGCCGGAACCGGGGAGTTGTTTTTT. The chain is built from TRBV6-2 or TRBV6-3 and TRBJ2-2; 11 bases are shared with TRBD2. The CDR3 is 18 residues long. Germline-derived CDR1 and CDR2 are MNHEY and SVGEGT.

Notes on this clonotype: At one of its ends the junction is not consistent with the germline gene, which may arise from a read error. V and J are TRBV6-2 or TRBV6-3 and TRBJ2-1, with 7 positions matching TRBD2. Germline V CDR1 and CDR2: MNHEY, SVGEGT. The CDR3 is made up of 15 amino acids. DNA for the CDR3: TGTGCCATCAGTCCGGGACTAAGCAATGCCAATGAGCAGTTCTTC. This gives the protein CAISPGLSNANEQFF.

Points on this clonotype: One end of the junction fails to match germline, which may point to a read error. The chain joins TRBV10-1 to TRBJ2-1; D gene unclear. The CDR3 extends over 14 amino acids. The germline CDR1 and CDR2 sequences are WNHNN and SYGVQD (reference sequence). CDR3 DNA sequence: TGCGCCAGCAGTCCCGGAAGTTCGTACAAAGAGCAGTTCTTC. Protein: CASSPGSSYKEQFF.

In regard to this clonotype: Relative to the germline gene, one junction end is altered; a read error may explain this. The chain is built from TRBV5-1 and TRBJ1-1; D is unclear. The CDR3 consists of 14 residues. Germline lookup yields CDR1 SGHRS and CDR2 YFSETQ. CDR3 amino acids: CTSTEGSMNTEAFF. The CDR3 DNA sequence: TGCACCAGCACCGAGGGTTCAATGAACACTGAAGCTTTCTTT. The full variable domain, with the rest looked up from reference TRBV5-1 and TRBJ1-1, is KAGVTQTPRYLIKTRGQQVTLSCSPISGHRSVSWYQQTPGQGLQFLFEYFSETQRNKGNFPGRFSGRQFSNSRSEMNVSTLELGDSALYLCTSTEGSMNTEAFFGQGTRLTVV.

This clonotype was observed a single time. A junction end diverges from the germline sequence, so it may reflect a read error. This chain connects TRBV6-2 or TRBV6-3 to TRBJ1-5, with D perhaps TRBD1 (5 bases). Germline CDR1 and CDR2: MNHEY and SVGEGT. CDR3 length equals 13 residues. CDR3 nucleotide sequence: TGTGCCATCAGTTCTCAGGGCATTCAGCCCCAGCGTTTT. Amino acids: CAISSQGIQPQRF.

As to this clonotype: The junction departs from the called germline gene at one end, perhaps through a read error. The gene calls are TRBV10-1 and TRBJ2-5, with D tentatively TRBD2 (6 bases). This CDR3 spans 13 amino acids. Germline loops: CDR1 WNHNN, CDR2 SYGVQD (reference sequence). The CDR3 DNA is TGTGCCAGCGGTCGACTAGTACGCGAGACCAAGTACTTC. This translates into CASGRLVRETKYF.

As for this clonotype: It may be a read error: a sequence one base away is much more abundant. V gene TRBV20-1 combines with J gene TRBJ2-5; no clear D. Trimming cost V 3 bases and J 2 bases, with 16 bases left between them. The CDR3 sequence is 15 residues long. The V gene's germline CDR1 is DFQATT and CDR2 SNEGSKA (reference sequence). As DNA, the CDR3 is TGCAGTGCTAGGGTTCACCCCACAGTACAAGAGACCCAGTACTTC. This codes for CSARVHPTVQETQYF.

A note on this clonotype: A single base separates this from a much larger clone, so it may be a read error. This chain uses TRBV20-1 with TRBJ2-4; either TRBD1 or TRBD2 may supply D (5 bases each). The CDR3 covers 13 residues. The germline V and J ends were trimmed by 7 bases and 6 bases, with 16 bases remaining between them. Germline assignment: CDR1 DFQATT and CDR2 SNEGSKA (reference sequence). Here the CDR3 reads CSVPFRGTNIQYF. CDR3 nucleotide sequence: TGCAGTGTCCCCTTTCGAGGGACAAACATTCAGTACTTC.

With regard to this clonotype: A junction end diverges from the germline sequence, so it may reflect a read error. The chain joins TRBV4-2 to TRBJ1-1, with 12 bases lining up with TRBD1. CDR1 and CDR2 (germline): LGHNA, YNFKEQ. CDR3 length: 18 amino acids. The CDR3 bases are TGTGCCAGCAGCCAACATAGGGGACAGGGGGCCCGGAACACCGAAGCTTTCTTT. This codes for CASSQHRGQGARNTEAFF.

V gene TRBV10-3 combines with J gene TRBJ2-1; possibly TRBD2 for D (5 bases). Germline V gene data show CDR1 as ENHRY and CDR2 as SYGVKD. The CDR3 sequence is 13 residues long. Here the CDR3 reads CVFRSSRINEQFF. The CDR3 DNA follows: TGTGTCTTCAGGTCTAGCCGGATCAATGAGCAGTTCTTC.

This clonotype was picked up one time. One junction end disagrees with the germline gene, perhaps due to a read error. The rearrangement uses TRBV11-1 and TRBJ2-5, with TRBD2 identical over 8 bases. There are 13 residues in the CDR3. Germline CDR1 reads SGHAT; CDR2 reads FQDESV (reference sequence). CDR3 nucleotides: TGTGCAAGCAGCCTTTTCAGGCGGGAGGCCCAGTACTTC. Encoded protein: CASSLFRREAQYF.

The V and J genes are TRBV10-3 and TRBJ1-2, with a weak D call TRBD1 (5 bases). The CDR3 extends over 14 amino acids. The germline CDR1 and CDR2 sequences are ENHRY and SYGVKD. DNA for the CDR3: TGTGCAACCAGTGGGGAGACAGATTTCAGTGGCTACACCTTC. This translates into CATSGETDFSGYTF.

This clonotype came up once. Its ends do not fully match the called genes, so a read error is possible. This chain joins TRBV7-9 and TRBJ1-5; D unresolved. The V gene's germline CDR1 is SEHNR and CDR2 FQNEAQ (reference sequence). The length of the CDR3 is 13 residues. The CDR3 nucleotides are TGTGGCAGCAGCCATGAGAGCAATCAGCCCCAGCATTTT. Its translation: CGSSHESNQPQHF.

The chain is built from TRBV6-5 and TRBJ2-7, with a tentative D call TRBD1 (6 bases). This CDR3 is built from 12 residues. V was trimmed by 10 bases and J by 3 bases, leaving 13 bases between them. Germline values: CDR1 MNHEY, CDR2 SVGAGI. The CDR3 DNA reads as TGTGCCAACAGGGAACATAACTACGAGCAGTACTTC. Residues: CANREHNYEQYF.

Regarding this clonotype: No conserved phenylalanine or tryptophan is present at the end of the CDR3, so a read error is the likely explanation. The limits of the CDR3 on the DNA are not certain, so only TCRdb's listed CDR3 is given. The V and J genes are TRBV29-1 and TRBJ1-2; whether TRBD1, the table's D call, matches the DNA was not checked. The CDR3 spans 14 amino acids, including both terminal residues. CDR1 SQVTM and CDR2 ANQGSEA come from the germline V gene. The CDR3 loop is CNAERGKANYGYIL.

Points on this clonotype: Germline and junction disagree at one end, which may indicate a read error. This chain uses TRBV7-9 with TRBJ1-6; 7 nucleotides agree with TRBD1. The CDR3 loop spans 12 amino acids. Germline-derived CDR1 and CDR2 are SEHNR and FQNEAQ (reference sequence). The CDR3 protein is CPNSNRGSSLHF. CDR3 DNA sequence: TGTCCCAACAGCAACAGGGGTTCATCCCTCCACTTT.

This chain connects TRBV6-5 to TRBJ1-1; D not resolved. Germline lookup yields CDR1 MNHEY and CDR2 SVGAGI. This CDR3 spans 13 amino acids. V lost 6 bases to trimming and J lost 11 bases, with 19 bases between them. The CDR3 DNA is TGTGCCAGCAGATCCATACATGGGGTAAGGGCTTTCTTT. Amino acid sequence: CASRSIHGVRAFF.

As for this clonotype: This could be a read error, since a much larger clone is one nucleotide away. The CDR3: CASSSGTLNQPQHF. Written as DNA, the CDR3 is TGTGCCAGCAGCTCCGGGACACTTAATCAGCCCCAGCATTTT. The V call is TRBV7-8, the J call TRBJ1-5; D may be TRBD1 (6 bases). CDR3 length: 14 amino acids. Germline values: CDR1 SGHVS, CDR2 FQNEAQ. Trimming left V 4 bases short and J 4 bases short, with 11 bases between.

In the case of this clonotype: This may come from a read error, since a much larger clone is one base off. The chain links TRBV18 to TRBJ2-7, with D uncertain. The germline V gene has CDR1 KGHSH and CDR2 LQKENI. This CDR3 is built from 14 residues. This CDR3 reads CACSRSNGFYEQYF. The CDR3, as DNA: TGTGCCTGCTCGCGGTCGAATGGGTTCTACGAGCAGTACTTC.

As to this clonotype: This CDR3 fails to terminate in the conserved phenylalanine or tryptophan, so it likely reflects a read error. This CDR3 reads CASSPWMQNTEAFY. The DNA of the CDR3 is TGTGCCAGCAGTCCATGGATGCAGAACACTGAAGCTTTCTAT. The V gene is TRBV12-3 or TRBV12-4, the J gene TRBJ1-1; D remains unclear. The CDR3 length is 14 residues. The ends were cut back, 5 bases at V and 1 base at J, with 11 bases in the middle.

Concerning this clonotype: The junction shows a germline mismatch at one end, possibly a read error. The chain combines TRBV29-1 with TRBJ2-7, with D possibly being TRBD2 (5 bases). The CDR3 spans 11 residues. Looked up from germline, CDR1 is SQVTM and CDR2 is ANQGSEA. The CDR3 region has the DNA TGCAGCGTTGTCCTCGGGAACGAGCAGTATTTC. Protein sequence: CSVVLGNEQYF.

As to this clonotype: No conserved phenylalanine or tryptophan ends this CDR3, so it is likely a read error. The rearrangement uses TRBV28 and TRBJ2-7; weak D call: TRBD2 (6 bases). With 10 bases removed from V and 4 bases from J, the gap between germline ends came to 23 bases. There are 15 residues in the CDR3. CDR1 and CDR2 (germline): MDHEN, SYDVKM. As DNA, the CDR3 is TGTGCCAACACTTCCCGGCGGACCGGGGGTTACGAGCAGTACTTA. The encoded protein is CANTSRRTGGYEQYL.

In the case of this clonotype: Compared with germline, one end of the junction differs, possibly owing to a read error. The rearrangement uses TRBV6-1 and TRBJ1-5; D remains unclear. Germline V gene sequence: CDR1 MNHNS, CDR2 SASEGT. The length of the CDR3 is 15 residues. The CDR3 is CASSAQSDSNHPQHF. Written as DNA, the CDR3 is TGTGCCAGCAGTGCCCAAAGCGATAGTAATCATCCCCAGCATTTT.

The CDR3 region is CASSAFGRDYEQYF. DNA for the CDR3: TGTGCCAGCAGCGCGTTCGGAAGGGACTACGAGCAGTACTTC. This rearrangement joins TRBV5-4 to TRBJ2-7; D is unclear. CDR1 and CDR2 from the germline V gene are SGHNT and YYREEE (reference sequence). Trimming took off 4 bases at V and 3 bases at J, with 14 bases between the two ends. The CDR3 sequence is 14 residues long.

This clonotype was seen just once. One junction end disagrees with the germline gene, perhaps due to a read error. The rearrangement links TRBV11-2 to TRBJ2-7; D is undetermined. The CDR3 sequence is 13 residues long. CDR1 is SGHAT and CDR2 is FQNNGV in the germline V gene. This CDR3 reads CTSSQWTEREHYF. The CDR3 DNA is TGTACCAGCAGCCAATGGACCGAGCGCGAACATTACTTC.